This T cell receptor beta chain stems from a study of blood T cell repertoires in COVID-19. Study-wide context: Acute-phase and convalescent COVID-19 samples originated in the United States, Italy and Spain. T cells, B-cell-depleted T cells, or PBMCs provided the cDNA or gDNA that served as material.

Original methodology: Quantification of nucleated cells was approximated via reference gene primer amplification. TCRdb keeps only in-frame clones here, not all; method: immunoSEQ multiplex PCR. For V, J and clone size, that table is used; D and trimming come from the DNA. The profile shows under 200,000 clones, around four fifths of them singletons. V gave up 6 bases and J gave up 3 bases, with 9 bases separating them. Germline-derived CDR1 and CDR2 are MNHEY and SVGAGI. This CDR3 has 14 amino acids. The sequence was obtained from a man aged 60 to 69 with COVID-19, enrolled during active disease. Sequenced sample: peripheral blood. The chain employs TRBV6-5 and TRBJ1-6; D might be TRBD1 (5 bases). CDR3 protein: CASSAGYYNSPLHF. The CDR3 nucleotides are TGTGCCAGCAGCGCAGGGTACTATAATTCACCCCTCCACTTT.